A single sample is the source of the 19 T cell receptor beta chains below, sequenced in a study of blood T cell repertoires in COVID-19. Profiling relied on immunoSEQ multiplex PCR, and the TCRdb table lists in-frame clones only, not all of them. The data contain 110,000 or so clones, 75% to 85% of them seen just once; the ten biggest clones take up roughly an eighth. The sequenced material came from peripheral blood. All receptors come from a human donor in a cohort sampled during active COVID-19.

This chain joins TRBV15 and TRBJ1-4; no firm D call. The germline V gene has CDR1 LNHNV and CDR2 YYDKDF (reference sequence). This CDR3 region has 16 residues. V was trimmed by 0 bases and J by 8 bases, leaving 16 bases between them. In DNA, the CDR3 is TGTGCCACCAGCAGAGATCGACAAGGCGTTAGGGAAAAACTGTTTTTT. Translating it yields CATSRDRQGVREKLFF.

This clone has more than one count but fewer than ten. J is TRBJ1-1 and V is TRBV19; TRBD1 matches 7 bases. The CDR3 covers 14 residues. Looked up from germline, CDR1 is LNHDA and CDR2 is SQIVND (reference sequence). J lost 4 bases, V lost 5 bases, and 7 bases had no gene match. The CDR3 reads CASSVTGWGTEAFF. DNA for the CDR3: TGTGCCAGTAGTGTGACAGGGTGGGGCACTGAAGCTTTCTTT.

This clone was detected once. The chain has TRBV19 and TRBJ1-5; D uncertain. V was trimmed by 10 bases and J by 7 bases, leaving 17 bases between them. The CDR3 runs 13 residues. Per the germline V gene, CDR1 is LNHDA and CDR2 is SQIVND (reference sequence). This CDR3 is CATSPGLRQPQHF. The CDR3 DNA follows: TGTGCCACCTCCCCGGGGTTGCGGCAGCCCCAGCATTTT.

This clone counts as medium-sized. The chain couples TRBV4-1 to TRBJ1-1; 10 positions match TRBD1. The CDR3 is 15 amino acids. The V and J ends lost 5 bases and 2 bases, in that order; junction bases with no gene match: 5. The germline V gene has CDR1 MGHRA and CDR2 YSYEKL. The CDR3 loop is CASSNGQGVNTEAFF. The DNA for the CDR3 is TGCGCCAGCAGCAACGGACAGGGGGTAAACACTGAAGCTTTCTTT.

The chain recombines TRBV6-5 with TRBJ2-7; D unclear. This CDR3 comprises 14 residues. In germline, CDR1 is MNHEY, CDR2 SVGAGI. V was pared by 6 bases and J by 3 bases, with 15 bases between. CDR3 residues: CASRRSSASYEQYF. The CDR3 bases are TGTGCCAGCAGGAGGAGTTCCGCTAGCTACGAGCAGTACTTC.

This clone appeared a few times. CDR3 loop: CASSLNRGSGNTIYF. CDR3 in DNA: TGTGCCAGCAGCTTAAACAGGGGGTCTGGAAACACCATATATTTT. V and J are TRBV13 and TRBJ1-3; 8 positions agree with TRBD1. CDR1 and CDR2 from the germline V gene are PRHDT and FYEKMQ (reference sequence). CDR3 length: 15 amino acids. The V segment lost 2 bases and the J segment 1 base; nucleotides outside the gene matches: 1.

This clone was detected a few times. This sequence joins TRBV18 and TRBJ1-1, with D perhaps TRBD1 (6 bases). This CDR3 comprises 15 residues. V lost 0 bases and J 4 bases, leaving 12 bases between the germline ends. Germline CDR1 reads KGHSH; CDR2 reads LQKENI. The CDR3 sequence is CASSPPGQGFTEAFF. The CDR3, as DNA: TGTGCCAGCTCACCACCGGGTCAGGGGTTCACTGAAGCTTTCTTT.

The genes are TRBV28 and TRBJ2-7; 9 bases fit TRBD1. Germline lookup yields CDR1 MDHEN and CDR2 SYDVKM. The CDR3 totals 16 residues. Trimming at V came to 6 bases and at J to 9 bases, leaving 18 bases not matched to a gene. The CDR3 DNA sequence: TGTGCCAGCAGCCGTCCCCTGGGACAGGGCCCTGAGTGGCAGTACTTC. It yields the protein CASSRPLGQGPEWQYF.

The rearrangement joins TRBV7-9 to TRBJ1-5; possible D gene TRBD1, 5 bases. The CDR3 runs to 17 residues. The germline V gene has CDR1 SEHNR and CDR2 FQNEAQ (reference sequence). Trimming shortened V by 1 base and J by 1 base, and 14 bases separated the two germline ends. The CDR3 coding sequence is TGTGCCAGCAGCTTAGGGAGGGGCGGGCCAAGCAATCAGCCCCAGCATTTT. This translates into CASSLGRGGPSNQPQHF.

The chain links TRBV2 to TRBJ2-7; TRBD1 is a possible D gene (6 bases). CDR3 size: 12 residues. Trimming removed 7 bases at V and 5 bases at J, with 12 bases between. Germline-derived CDR1 and CDR2 are SNHLY and FYNNEI. The DNA of the CDR3 is TGTGCCAGCAAGGGGGTCTGGGACGAGCAGTACTTC. It encodes CASKGVWDEQYF.

This clone has just one count. Other nucleotide sequences in the sample specify the same CDR3. This chain's CDR3 is CASSLGTSGVETQYF. The CDR3 DNA sequence: TGTGCCAGCAGCTTAGGGACTAGCGGGGTCGAGACCCAGTACTTC. The rearrangement uses TRBV7-8 and TRBJ2-5, with TRBD2 matching 12 bases. The length of the CDR3 is 15 residues. Per the germline V gene, CDR1 is SGHVS and CDR2 is FQNEAQ. Germline trimming cut 1 base from V and 5 bases from J; bases unmatched to any gene: 2.

The CDR3 spells CASSPGGESNQPQHF. Written as DNA, the CDR3 is TGTGCCAGCAGCCCCGGGGGAGAAAGCAATCAGCCCCAGCATTTT. The chain is built from TRBV28 and TRBJ1-5; TRBD1 is a possible D gene (5 bases). This CDR3 is built from 15 residues. Per germline, CDR1 MDHEN and CDR2 SYDVKM. V gave up 6 bases and J gave up 1 base, with 13 bases separating them.

The chain carries TRBV20-1 and TRBJ1-2, with no clear D. Germline V gene sequence: CDR1 DFQATT, CDR2 SNEGSKA (reference sequence). V lost 2 bases to trimming and J lost 8 bases, with 6 bases between them. CDR3 size: 10 residues. CDR3 sequence reads: CSARQLGYTF. Written as DNA, the CDR3 is TGCAGTGCTAGACAGTTGGGCTACACCTTC.

The V and J genes are TRBV4-1 and TRBJ2-1; 7 positions agree with TRBD1. The V gene's germline CDR1 is MGHRA and CDR2 YSYEKL. Trimming removed 2 bases from V and 3 bases from J; junction bases left unmatched: 4. CDR3 size: 15 residues. The CDR3 region is CASSQSTGVYNEQFF. The CDR3 nucleotides are TGCGCCAGCAGCCAATCCACAGGGGTCTACAATGAGCAGTTCTTC.

The chain couples TRBV27 to TRBJ1-2; TRBD1 matches at 7 bases. Germline assignment: CDR1 MNHEY and CDR2 SMNVEV (reference sequence). This CDR3 region has 13 residues. V dropped 5 bases and J dropped 4; count of bases not matched to a gene: 4. DNA for the CDR3: TGTGCCAGCAGTGTGGACAGGAGCTATGGCTACACCTTC. Residues: CASSVDRSYGYTF.

The chain has TRBV6-6 and TRBJ1-5; possibly TRBD1 for D (6 bases). V was clipped by 6 bases and J by 9 bases, with 21 bases between them. Germline values: CDR1 MNHNY, CDR2 SVGAGI (reference sequence). The CDR3 extends over 15 amino acids. In DNA form, the CDR3 reads TGTGCCAGCAGCCTCCGACAGGCTCGAGATCGGCCCCAGCATTTT. Its protein product is CASSLRQARDRPQHF.

This clone was counted between two and nine times. The rearrangement uses TRBV29-1 and TRBJ2-1; D possibly corresponds to TRBD2 (6 bases). Germline-derived CDR1 and CDR2 are SQVTM and ANQGSEA. Trimming removed 7 bases at V and 3 bases at J, with 22 bases between. This CDR3 is built from 16 residues. CDR3 sequence reads: CSARDFPGVFYNEQFF. CDR3 bases: TGCAGCGCCAGGGACTTTCCGGGGGTATTCTACAATGAGCAGTTCTTC.

As to this clone: This sample includes further DNA sequences coding for the same CDR3. V gene TRBV7-8 combines with J gene TRBJ2-5, with no clear D. Germline lookup yields CDR1 SGHVS and CDR2 FQNEAQ. The CDR3 sequence is 14 residues long. V lost 3 bases to trimming and J lost 1 base, with 9 bases between them. CDR3 region: CASSFRASQETQYF. In DNA form, the CDR3 reads TGTGCCAGCAGCTTCCGAGCAAGCCAAGAGACCCAGTACTTC.

The CDR3: CASSPRREYQETQYF. In nucleotides, the CDR3 is TGTGCCAGCTCACCACGGAGAGAGTACCAAGAGACCCAGTACTTC. The J gene is TRBJ2-5, the V gene TRBV18; D ambiguous. The germline V gene encodes CDR1 KGHSH and CDR2 LQKENI. This CDR3 contains 15 residues. The ends were cut back, 1 base at V and 0 bases at J, with 9 bases in the middle. The full variable domain, rest sourced from reference TRBV18 and TRBJ2-5, is NAGVMQNPRHLVRRRGQEARLRCSPMKGHSHVYWYRQLPEEGLKFMVYLQKENIIDESGMPKERFSAEFPKEGPSILRIQQVVRGDSAAYFCASSPRREYQETQYFGPGTRLLVL.